The 21 T cell receptor beta chains in this list originate from one sample, sequenced in a study of T-cell memory formation after mild COVID-19 (dated by TCRdb to the early 2020s). Library prep was done by 5' RACE. Data came from an Illumina NovaSeq 6000. In TCRdb, the public reads were trimmed at Q25 with fastp and aligned with MiXCR, with productive beta chains retained. Each CDR3 protein gets just one entry, which takes the most common genes and DNA from the rows behind it. The sample data list roughly 190,000 distinct CDR3 sequences, and around 17% of these were observed just once. Roughly 2.6% of the sample goes to the ten largest clones. Sequenced: PBMCs or a T cell subset sorted from them (not recorded which). The receptor source for this set is an adult woman who had mild COVID-19 (a few samples of this study predate the infection). The sample titles of this study are shuffled in the database, so cell type and time point are left out; the donor was told from shared clones.

This clonotype was seen more than once but under ten times. The V call is TRBV2, the J call TRBJ1-3, with D hard to call. V was cut by 5 bases and J by 7 bases, with 12 bases left in between. Per germline, CDR1 SNHLY and CDR2 FYNNEI. The CDR3 is 13 amino acids. This CDR3 is CASSTAAENTIYF. The CDR3 DNA reads TGTGCCAGCAGTACCGCCGCAGAGAACACCATATATTTT.

The CDR3 DNA sequence: TGTGCCAGCAGTTTTGGGGGGGAATCAGGGCAGCCCCAGCATTTT. The encoded protein is CASSFGGESGQPQHF. This rearrangement joins TRBV12-3 or TRBV12-4 to TRBJ1-5; D is possibly TRBD1 (5 bases). The CDR3 consists of 15 residues. With 3 bases removed from V and 7 bases from J, the gap between germline ends came to 16 bases.

The chain uses TRBV18 and TRBJ2-5; D is unresolved. CDR1 is KGHSH and CDR2 is LQKENI in the germline V gene. Trimming shortened V by 1 base and J by 1 base, and 10 bases separated the two germline ends. CDR3 length: 15 amino acids. For the CDR3, the DNA is TGTGCCAGCTCACCACTCGTACAGTCCCAAGAGACCCAGTACTTC. Translation gives CASSPLVQSQETQYF.

This clonotype is a singleton in its sample. V gene TRBV18 combines with J gene TRBJ1-5, with D maybe TRBD1 (5 bases). The V gene lost 2 bases and the J gene lost 9 bases, with 17 bases spanning the gap. Per germline, CDR1 KGHSH and CDR2 LQKENI. CDR3 size: 15 residues. This CDR3 is CASSPTLQENGPQHF. Written as DNA, the CDR3 is TGTGCCAGCTCACCAACTTTACAGGAGAATGGGCCCCAGCATTTT.

This rearrangement joins TRBV11-2 to TRBJ1-1, with D tentatively TRBD1 (5 bases). Germline CDR1 is SGHAT and CDR2 is FQNNGV. The CDR3 sequence is 14 residues long. V lost 6 bases, J lost 3 bases, and 14 bases lay in between. The CDR3 nucleotides are TGTGCCAGCAGGGGACTGAGGGTTTACACTGAAGCTTTCTTT. It codes for CASRGLRVYTEAFF.

The CDR3 here is CSVVRQGFYGYTF. In DNA form, the CDR3 reads TGCAGCGTTGTGAGACAGGGGTTCTATGGCTACACCTTC. This chain uses TRBV29-1 with TRBJ1-2; 8 positions match TRBD1. J was trimmed by 4 bases and V by 4 bases; bases with no gene match: 5. The germline V gene has CDR1 SQVTM and CDR2 ANQGSEA. The CDR3 is 13 residues long. Looking up the rest from reference TRBV29-1 and TRBJ1-2 gives the full variable domain: SAVISQKPSRDICQRGTSLTIQCQVDSQVTMMFWYRQQPGQSLTLIATANQGSEATYESGFVIDKFPISRPNLTFSTLTVSNMSPEDSSIYLCSVVRQGFYGYTFGSGTRLTVV.

This clonotype was seen only once. This rearrangement joins TRBV12-2 to TRBJ1-6; TRBD1, the D gene given by the table, was not confirmed from the DNA. TRBV12-2 is assigned pseudogene status. This CDR3 has 16 residues. The CDR3 here is CASRSPTGTMNSPLHF. The DNA of the CDR3 is TGTGCAAGTCGCTCCCCAACCGGGACTATGAATTCACCCCTCCACTTT.

This clonotype was seen ten or more times. V is TRBV3-1 and J is TRBJ1-6; D remains ambiguous. CDR3 length equals 12 residues. V lost 4 bases and J lost 7, with 5 bases in between. Germline CDR1 LGHDT, CDR2 YNNKEL (reference sequence). The CDR3 is CASSRSNSPLHF. In DNA form, the CDR3 reads TGTGCCAGCAGCCGGTCAAATTCACCCCTCCACTTT.

This clonotype turned up a few times. J is TRBJ1-4 and V is TRBV20-1; 12 bases align to TRBD1. This CDR3 has 16 amino acids. V gave up 6 bases and J gave up 8 bases; unmatched junction bases: 13. Germline values: CDR1 DFQATT, CDR2 SNEGSKA (reference sequence). The CDR3 DNA reads as TGCAGTGCCCCCGGGACAGGGGGCGCAGGGAGAGAAAAACTGTTTTTT. This codes for CSAPGTGGAGREKLFF.

The sample holds many counts of this clonotype. The chain joins TRBV20-1 to TRBJ2-1; 10 bases map to TRBD2. Germline lookup yields CDR1 DFQATT and CDR2 SNEGSKA (reference sequence). The CDR3 length is 14 residues. Trimming cost V 8 bases and J 5 bases; bases outside gene matches: 9. CDR3 residues: CSPSNSGRDNEQFF. CDR3 sequence (DNA): TGCAGTCCATCTAACAGCGGGAGGGACAATGAGCAGTTCTTC.

This clonotype was seen more than once but under ten times. The V gene is TRBV5-1, the J gene TRBJ1-1; D unclear. The CDR3 totals 13 residues. Germline-derived CDR1 and CDR2 are SGHRS and YFSETQ. Trimming removed 4 bases from V and 0 bases from J, with 7 bases in between. Here the CDR3 reads CASSAELNTEAFF. The CDR3 region has the DNA TGCGCCAGCAGCGCCGAGTTGAACACTGAAGCTTTCTTT.

V usage is TRBV5-1 and J usage is TRBJ1-1; perhaps TRBD1 as D (5 bases). The germline V and J ends were trimmed by 3 bases and 4 bases, with 13 bases remaining between them. This CDR3 spans 14 amino acids. From germline, CDR1 is SGHRS and CDR2 YFSETQ. The CDR3 DNA sequence: TGCGCCAGCAGCTCATCAGGGTCGGGCACTGAAGCTTTCTTT. This gives the protein CASSSSGSGTEAFF.

The genes are TRBV12-3 or TRBV12-4 and TRBJ2-3, with TRBD2 matching 10 bases. The CDR3 covers 15 residues. Trimming cost V 5 bases and J 4 bases; bases outside gene matches: 6. CDR3 amino acids: CASSPDGTSADTQYF. The CDR3 nucleotides are TGTGCCAGCAGTCCTGACGGGACTAGCGCAGATACGCAGTATTTT.

This chain joins TRBV5-1 and TRBJ2-5, with 7 bases lining up with TRBD1. The CDR3 runs 16 residues. The junction had 8 bases not matched to a gene; V was cut back by 2 bases and J by 1 base. From germline, CDR1 is SGHRS and CDR2 YFSETQ. CDR3 DNA: TGCGCCAGCAGCTTAGGAAAGACAGGGTCCCAAGAGACCCAGTACTTC. Translation: CASSLGKTGSQETQYF.

Regarding this clonotype: One junction end disagrees with the germline gene, perhaps due to a read error. This chain connects TRBV29-1 to TRBJ1-1, with D uncertain. There are 13 residues in the CDR3. Germline CDR1 is SQVTM and CDR2 is ANQGSEA. The CDR3 DNA is TGCAGCGTTGAACGGGTTTTGAAGACTGAAGCTTTCTTT. Its translation is CSVERVLKTEAFF.

This clonotype came up a few times. J is TRBJ1-5 and V is TRBV23-1; unclear D gene. TRBV23-1 is recorded as an ORF, its role being uncertain. This CDR3 has 16 amino acids. Between the trimmed V and J ends, which lost 3 bases and 0 bases, there was a span of 12 bases. The CDR3 coding sequence is TGCGCCAGCAGTCAGCCCGACGGGCATAGCAATCAGCCCCAGCATTTT. Translated, it gives CASSQPDGHSNQPQHF.

The V call is TRBV12-3 or TRBV12-4, the J call TRBJ1-5, with D uncertain. This CDR3 spans 14 amino acids. V was pared by 7 bases and J by 4 bases, with 14 bases between. In DNA form, the CDR3 reads TGTGCCAGCACCTTGGGTGGTTATAATCAGCCCCAGCATTTT. Residues: CASTLGGYNQPQHF.

The chain links TRBV10-2 to TRBJ2-1, with 15 bases identical to TRBD2. Unmatched junction bases numbered 2, after V lost 7 bases and J lost 1 base. Germline CDR1 WSHSY, CDR2 SAAADI. CDR3 length equals 16 residues. CDR3 protein: CASNGLAGGSYNEQFF. DNA for the CDR3: TGCGCCAGCAACGGACTAGCGGGGGGGTCCTACAATGAGCAGTTCTTC.

The chain carries TRBV12-3 or TRBV12-4 and TRBJ2-5; 7 bases are shared with TRBD1. This CDR3 has 14 residues. Losses at the gene ends were 7 bases for V and 5 bases for J; bases not matched to a gene: 10. CDR3 nucleotide sequence: TGTGCCAGCACCGTACGAGGGGGCGGGGAGACCCAGTACTTC. It codes for CASTVRGGGETQYF.

J is TRBJ1-1 and V is TRBV5-4; D is possibly TRBD1 (6 bases). This CDR3 spans 13 amino acids. The germline V gene encodes CDR1 SGHNT and CDR2 YYREEE (reference sequence). The V end lost 0 bases, the J end lost 7 bases, and 10 bases lay between the germline ends. In nucleotides, the CDR3 is TGTGCCAGCAGCTTGGCCGGGGGCAATGAAGCTTTCTTT. Encoded protein: CASSLAGGNEAFF.

This clonotype was recorded a few times. This sequence joins TRBV11-2 and TRBJ2-4; no clear D. Trimming stripped 0 bases from V and 10 bases from J, with 10 bases between. Germline CDR1 SGHAT, CDR2 FQNNGV. The CDR3 is made up of 13 amino acids. CDR3 sequence reads: CASSLDLLTIQYF. CDR3 bases: TGTGCCAGCAGCTTAGATCTGCTCACAATTCAGTACTTC.